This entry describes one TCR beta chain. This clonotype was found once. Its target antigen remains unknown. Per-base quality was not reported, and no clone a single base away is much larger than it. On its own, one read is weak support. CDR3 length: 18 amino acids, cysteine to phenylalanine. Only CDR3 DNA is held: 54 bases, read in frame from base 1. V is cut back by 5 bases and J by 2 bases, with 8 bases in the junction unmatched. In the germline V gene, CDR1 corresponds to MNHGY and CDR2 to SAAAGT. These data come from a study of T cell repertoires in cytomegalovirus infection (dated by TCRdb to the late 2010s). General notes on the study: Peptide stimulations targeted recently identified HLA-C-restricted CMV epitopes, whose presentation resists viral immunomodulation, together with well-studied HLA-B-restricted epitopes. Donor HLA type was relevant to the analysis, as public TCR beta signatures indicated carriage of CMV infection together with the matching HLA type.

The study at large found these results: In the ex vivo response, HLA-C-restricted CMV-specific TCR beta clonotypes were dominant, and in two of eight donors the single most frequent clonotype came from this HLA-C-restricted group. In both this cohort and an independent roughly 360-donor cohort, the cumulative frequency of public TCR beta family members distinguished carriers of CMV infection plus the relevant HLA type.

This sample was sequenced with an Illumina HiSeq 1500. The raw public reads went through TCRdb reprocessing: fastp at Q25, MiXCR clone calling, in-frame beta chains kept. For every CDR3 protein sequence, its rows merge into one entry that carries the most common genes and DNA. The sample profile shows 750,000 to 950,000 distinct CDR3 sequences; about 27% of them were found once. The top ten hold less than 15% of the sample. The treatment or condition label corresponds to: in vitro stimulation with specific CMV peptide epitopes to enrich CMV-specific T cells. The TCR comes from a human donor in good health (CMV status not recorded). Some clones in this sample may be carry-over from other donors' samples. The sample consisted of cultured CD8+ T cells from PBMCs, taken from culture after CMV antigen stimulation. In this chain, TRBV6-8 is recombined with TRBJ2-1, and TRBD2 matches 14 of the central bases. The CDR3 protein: CASSHGLAGGSTYNEQFF. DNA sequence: TGTGCCAGCAGTCATGGACTAGCGGGGGGCTCAACCTACAATGAGCAGTTCTTC.